The 5 T cell receptor beta chains in this list originate from one sample, sequenced in a study. TCRdb ran MiXCR on the 5' RACE reads and lists one entry per CDR3 protein. Among 30,000 or so distinct CDR3 sequences listed, roughly a quarter were seen once. The sequenced sample was memory CD4+ T cells sorted from blood. Subset noted: memory CD4+ T cells, CD4+CD45RO+CD25-. Receptors were obtained from a female donor with breast cancer.

V and J are TRBV5-4 and TRBJ1-1; D remains unclear. Trimming stripped 0 bases from V and 1 base from J, with 4 bases between. The CDR3 length is 13 residues. CDR1 is SGHNT and CDR2 is YYREEE in the germline V gene (reference sequence). The DNA for the CDR3 is TGTGCCAGCAGCTTGGGAGCGAACACTGAAGCTTTCTTT. This translates into CASSLGANTEAFF.

The J gene is TRBJ1-4, the V gene TRBV24-1, with 9 bases fitting TRBD1. With V trimmed by 4 bases and J by 10 bases, 12 bases remained unmatched. Germline loops: CDR1 KGHDR, CDR2 SFDVKD. There are 16 residues in the CDR3. The DNA for the CDR3 is TGTGCCACCAGTGACCCTAGAACAGGGGGCGAAGGAAAACTGTTTTTT. Residues: CATSDPRTGGEGKLFF.

There are many counts of this clonotype. DNA of the CDR3: TGCGCCAGCAGCTTGGTTTCCGGGGGCGATGGCTACACCTTC. This translates into CASSLVSGGDGYTF. This chain joins TRBV5-1 and TRBJ1-2; perhaps TRBD1 as D (6 bases). This CDR3 comprises 14 residues. Trimming removed 0 bases from V and 6 bases from J, with 12 bases in between. The germline CDR1 and CDR2 sequences are SGHRS and YFSETQ. Looking up the rest from reference TRBV5-1 and TRBJ1-2 gives the full variable domain: KAGVTQTPRYLIKTRGQQVTLSCSPISGHRSVSWYQQTPGQGLQFLFEYFSETQRNKGNFPGRFSGRQFSNSRSEMNVSTLELGDSALYLCASSLVSGGDGYTFGSGTRLTVV.

This clonotype showed up many times. The rearrangement uses TRBV27 and TRBJ2-1; 7 positions match TRBD2. The CDR3 runs to 13 residues. Per germline, CDR1 MNHEY and CDR2 SMNVEV (reference sequence). V was clipped by 8 bases and J by 9 bases; unmatched bases: 10. CDR3 loop: CASLKGWGGEQFF. CDR3 nucleotides: TGTGCCAGCCTGAAGGGGTGGGGGGGTGAGCAGTTCTTC.

The chain has TRBV5-1 and TRBJ2-2; maybe TRBD1 (5 bases). Germline V gene sequence: CDR1 SGHRS, CDR2 YFSETQ. The CDR3 contains 13 residues. Trimming left V 4 bases short and J 6 bases short, with 10 bases between. CDR3 loop: CASSPQGAGELFF. CDR3 sequence (DNA): TGCGCCAGCAGCCCCCAGGGCGCCGGGGAGCTGTTTTTT.